The subject of this entry is one T cell receptor (beta chain). The data derive from a study of T cell changes during pregnancy in multiple sclerosis. Sequenced by immunoSEQ multiplex PCR; TCRdb stores in-frame clones only, minus some. This sample has around 75,000 clones; 94% occur once, and the top ten carry approximately 0.15%. Unmatched junction bases numbered 0, after V lost 3 bases and J lost 5 bases. Germline CDR1 and CDR2: LNHDA and SQIVND (reference sequence). The CDR3 consists of 13 residues. The material sequenced was CD4+ T cells from peripheral blood mononuclear cells, taken after pregnancy. The chain employs TRBV19 and TRBJ1-5, with 8 bases aligning to TRBD1. The clonotype was recovered from a female donor with multiple sclerosis, enrolled in a pregnancy study. In DNA, the CDR3 is TGTGCCAGTAGTATCAGGGGGCATCAGCCCCAGCATTTT. Its protein is CASSIRGHQPQHF.